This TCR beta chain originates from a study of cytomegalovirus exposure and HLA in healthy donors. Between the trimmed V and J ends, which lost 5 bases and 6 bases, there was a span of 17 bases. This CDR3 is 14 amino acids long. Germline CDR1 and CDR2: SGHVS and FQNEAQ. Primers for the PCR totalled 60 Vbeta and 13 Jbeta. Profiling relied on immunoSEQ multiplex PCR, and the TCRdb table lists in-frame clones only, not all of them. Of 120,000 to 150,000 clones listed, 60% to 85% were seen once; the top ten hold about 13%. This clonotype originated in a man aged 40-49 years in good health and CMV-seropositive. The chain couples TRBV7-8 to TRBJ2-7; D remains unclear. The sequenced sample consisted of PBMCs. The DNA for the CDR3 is TGTGCCAGCAGCGAACTGGCTCTTTCGGGCGAGCAGTACTTC. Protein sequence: CASSELALSGEQYF.